One and the same sample provided the 20 T cell receptor beta chains below, sequenced in a study of vaccination and CD4 T cells after COVID-19 (dated 2022 in TCRdb). The library was made by PCR. Sequenced using an Illumina iSeq 100. DNA from cultured CD4+ T cells was subjected to TCR sequencing with the Oncomine TCR Beta short-read assay at the Johns Hopkins FTIC core. TCRdb's own reprocessing of the public reads used fastp at Q25 and MiXCR and kept productive beta chains. For every CDR3 protein sequence, its rows merge into one entry that carries the most common genes and DNA. Across this sample there are around 5,900 distinct CDR3 sequences, with around 47% seen only once. 9.5% to 13% of the sample rests with the top ten. The sample's treatment or condition, from its label and the paper: roughly 10-day PBMC culture with coronavirus spike peptide pools or control peptides (ViraFEST assay). These receptors have no known antigen.

Sequenced: CD4+ T cells from blood, cultured in vitro. The receptors originated from a human donor who had recovered from COVID-19.

The chain links TRBV7-2 to TRBJ2-7; the D is unclear. The germline gives CDR1 SGHTA, CDR2 FQGNSA. Trimming removed 1 base from V and 6 bases from J, with 13 bases in between. There are 14 residues in the CDR3. The CDR3 DNA sequence: TGTGCCAGCAGCTTAGGTGGTACCCGAAGCGAGCAGTACTTC. Its translation is CASSLGGTRSEQYF.

The V and J genes are TRBV5-6 and TRBJ1-1, with 7 bases identical to TRBD1. The length of the CDR3 is 12 residues. Trimming at V came to 6 bases and at J to 11 bases, leaving 10 bases not matched to a gene. CDR1 and CDR2 from the germline V gene are SGHDT and YYEEEE. This CDR3 is CASTHAQGYAFF. The DNA for the CDR3 is TGTGCCAGCACCCACGCACAGGGGTATGCTTTCTTT.

The rearrangement links TRBV5-4 to TRBJ1-6; no reliable D call. This CDR3 spans 14 amino acids. The V and J ends lost 5 bases and 5 bases respectively, with 11 bases between them. CDR1 SGHNT and CDR2 YYREEE come from the germline V gene (reference sequence). The CDR3 loop reads CASSRDDHNSPLHF. DNA for the CDR3: TGTGCCAGCAGTAGGGATGATCATAATTCACCCCTCCACTTT.

V gene TRBV29-1 combines with J gene TRBJ1-2; 10 bases agree with TRBD1. CDR3 size: 11 residues. Germline V gene data show CDR1 as SQVTM and CDR2 as ANQGSEA. CDR3 residues: CRTGQGGGYTF. The CDR3 nucleotides read TGCAGGACAGGACAGGGGGGAGGCTACACCTTC. The full variable domain, in which reference TRBV29-1 and TRBJ1-2 provide the parts outside the CDR3, is SAVISQKPSRDICQRGTSLTIQCQVDSQVTMMFWYRQQPGQSLTLIATANQGSEATYESGFVIDKFPISRPNLTFSTLTVSNMSPEDSSIYLCRTGQGGGYTFGSGTRLTVV.

The table lists this clonotype with a few counts. The chain joins TRBV10-3 to TRBJ2-5, with D maybe TRBD2 (5 bases). The germline V and J ends were trimmed by 3 bases and 5 bases, with 13 bases remaining between them. The germline V gene has CDR1 ENHRY and CDR2 SYGVKD. There are 14 residues in the CDR3. CDR3 region: CAISEYEGPETQYF. CDR3 bases: TGTGCCATCAGTGAATATGAGGGCCCTGAGACCCAGTACTTC.

This clonotype was counted between two and nine times. The chain employs TRBV20-1 and TRBJ2-7; D not certain. V was shortened by 6 bases and J by 2 bases, with 17 bases between the two germline ends. Per the germline V gene, CDR1 is DFQATT and CDR2 is SNEGSKA (reference sequence). The CDR3 contains 14 residues. CDR3 sequence: CSAARLLGTYEQYF. CDR3 coding DNA: TGCAGTGCAGCCCGGCTCCTTGGGACCTACGAGCAGTACTTC.

This clonotype was recorded a few times. The chain links TRBV6-1 to TRBJ1-2, with 7 bases that match TRBD1. The CDR3 contains 13 residues. CDR1 is MNHNS, CDR2 SASEGT, per germline. The ends lost 6 bases at V and 6 bases at J; junction bases unmatched: 7. CDR3 region: CASSRQGEDGYTF. In nucleotides, the CDR3 is TGTGCCAGCAGCCGTCAGGGGGAGGATGGCTACACCTTC.

V gene TRBV7-2 combines with J gene TRBJ1-2; D remains unclear. The CDR3 length is 14 residues. V was cut by 1 base and J by 0 bases, with 6 bases left in between. Germline CDR1 is SGHTA and CDR2 is FQGNSA. The CDR3 sequence: CASSLGRSNYGYTF. The CDR3 nucleotides read TGTGCCAGCAGCTTAGGGCGGTCTAACTATGGCTACACCTTC.

The CDR3 spells CASRVGGRETQYF. The CDR3 nucleotides read TGTGCCAGTAGGGTGGGGGGCAGGGAGACCCAGTACTTC. The chain has TRBV28 and TRBJ2-5; TRBD1 or TRBD2 may be the D gene (6 bases each). The CDR3 sequence is 13 residues long. V was pared by 9 bases and J by 5 bases, with 16 bases between. Germline lookup yields CDR1 MDHEN and CDR2 SYDVKM.

The chain combines TRBV7-6 with TRBJ2-7; unclear D gene. V was pared by 1 base and J by 2 bases, with 12 bases between. Germline CDR1 is SGHVS and CDR2 is FNYEAQ. The CDR3 extends over 15 amino acids. The CDR3 sequence is CASSLVDQTPYEQYF. As DNA, the CDR3 is TGTGCCAGCAGCTTAGTAGACCAGACCCCCTACGAGCAGTACTTC.

The gene calls are TRBV6-2 or TRBV6-3 and TRBJ1-2; weak D call: TRBD1 (5 bases). This CDR3 contains 13 residues. CDR1 is MNHEY, CDR2 SVGEGT, per germline. The V end was cut by 6 bases, the J end by 3 bases, with 11 bases between. The CDR3 loop is CASRIQGDYGYTF. The DNA for the CDR3 is TGTGCCAGCAGGATCCAGGGCGACTATGGCTACACCTTC.

This sequence joins TRBV20-1 and TRBJ2-7; a possible D gene is TRBD2 (5 bases). The CDR3 extends over 11 amino acids. CDR1 and CDR2 (germline): DFQATT, SNEGSKA (reference sequence). Trimming removed 5 bases from V and 5 bases from J, with 10 bases in between. In nucleotides, the CDR3 is TGCAGTGCTCCGGGAAGCCACGAGCAGTACTTC. Amino acid sequence: CSAPGSHEQYF.

The chain uses TRBV27 and TRBJ1-6, with a weak D call TRBD1 (5 bases). Trimming pared 5 bases from V and 7 bases from J, leaving 15 bases between. The CDR3 spans 15 residues. CDR1 is MNHEY and CDR2 is SMNVEV in the germline V gene (reference sequence). CDR3 nucleotides: TGTGCCAGCAGTGGCCTCGGGGGAGCGAATTCACCCCTCCACTTT. Residues: CASSGLGGANSPLHF.

J is TRBJ1-5 and V is TRBV20-1, with TRBD1 identical over 7 bases. CDR1 and CDR2 from the germline V gene are DFQATT and SNEGSKA (reference sequence). Trimming took 3 bases from V and 7 from J; bases not matched to a gene: 9. CDR3 length: 14 residues. The CDR3 spells CSASPDRMEQPQHF. The CDR3 bases are TGCAGTGCTAGTCCGGACAGGATGGAACAGCCCCAGCATTTT.

The genes are TRBV10-3 and TRBJ1-5; possible D gene TRBD1, 6 bases. V was trimmed by 10 bases and J by 3 bases, leaving 16 bases between them. There are 14 residues in the CDR3. In germline, CDR1 is ENHRY, CDR2 SYGVKD. The CDR3 nucleotides are TGTGCCAGCGCTCAGGGGACGGCCAATCAGCCCCAGCATTTT. This gives the protein CASAQGTANQPQHF.

The V and J genes are TRBV20-1 and TRBJ2-3; no clear D gene. Germline values: CDR1 DFQATT, CDR2 SNEGSKA (reference sequence). V was cut by 5 bases and J by 2 bases, with 8 bases left in between. The CDR3 contains 12 residues. CDR3 residues: CSAPGDTDTQYF. The CDR3 DNA reads as TGCAGTGCTCCAGGAGACACAGATACGCAGTATTTT.

The chain links TRBV6-1 to TRBJ1-2, with D possibly being TRBD1 (5 bases). Germline V gene data show CDR1 as MNHNS and CDR2 as SASEGT. Trimming pared 6 bases from V and 7 bases from J, leaving 12 bases between. The CDR3 consists of 12 residues. CDR3 nucleotide sequence: TGTGCCAGCAGGGGGGGGGAGGGTGGCTACACCTTC. Protein sequence: CASRGGEGGYTF.

This clonotype is medium-sized within its sample. The chain employs TRBV20-1 and TRBJ1-2; no firm D call. The CDR3 has 12 amino acids. V dropped 0 bases and J dropped 8 bases, with 10 bases sitting between them. The germline gives CDR1 DFQATT, CDR2 SNEGSKA (reference sequence). CDR3 protein: CSARDPSRGYTF. DNA for the CDR3: TGCAGTGCTAGAGACCCGAGTAGGGGCTACACCTTC.

This sequence joins TRBV10-3 and TRBJ1-1; 7 bases agree with TRBD1. Losses at the gene ends were 7 bases for V and 4 bases for J; bases not matched to a gene: 6. Germline V CDR1 and CDR2: ENHRY, SYGVKD. The CDR3 totals 13 residues. CDR3: CAITRQGGTEAFF. In DNA, the CDR3 is TGTGCCATCACCCGACAGGGAGGCACTGAAGCTTTCTTT.

The rearrangement links TRBV20-1 to TRBJ2-5; D may be TRBD1 or TRBD2 (6 bases each). The CDR3 sequence is 13 residues long. Germline V gene data show CDR1 as DFQATT and CDR2 as SNEGSKA (reference sequence). V was shortened by 8 bases and J by 5 bases, with 18 bases between the two germline ends. The CDR3 nucleotides read TGCAGTAGCCGGGACTCAAGGGGGGAGACCCAGTACTTC. This codes for CSSRDSRGETQYF.